Shown below are 12 T cell receptor beta chains from a single sample sequenced in a study of blood T cell repertoires in COVID-19. Measured with immunoSEQ multiplex PCR; TCRdb has only the in-frame clones, and not every one. Counted here are 60,000 to 75,000 clones, 75% to 90% occurring once; the ten biggest clones make up around 40%. The material sequenced was peripheral blood. The origin of the receptors is a woman at least 80 years old with active or convalescent COVID-19.

The genes are TRBV23-1 and TRBJ1-4; the D is unclear. TRBV23-1 is noted as an ORF with a role that remains uncertain. This CDR3 is built from 15 residues. Deletions cut 4 bases from V and 7 bases from J, with 16 bases between. CDR3 region: CASSPLRTSGEKLFF. The CDR3 DNA sequence: TGCGCCAGCAGTCCATTAAGAACGTCCGGTGAAAAACTGTTTTTT.

This rearrangement joins TRBV29-1 to TRBJ1-2; 8 bases are a match to TRBD1. Trimming cost V 3 bases and J 6 bases; bases outside gene matches: 9. CDR1 is SQVTM and CDR2 is ANQGSEA in the germline V gene. The CDR3 is 14 residues long. CDR3 in DNA: TGCAGCGTTGACCTAAATGGACAGGGAGATGGCTACACCTTC. Amino acid sequence: CSVDLNGQGDGYTF.

The gene calls are TRBV6-2 or TRBV6-3 and TRBJ2-7; D is unclear. CDR3 length: 15 amino acids. Trimming took off 0 bases at V and 2 bases at J, with 11 bases between the two ends. Germline V gene data show CDR1 as MNHEY and CDR2 as SVGEGT. CDR3 protein: CASSYSAVDTYEQYF. The CDR3 DNA is TGTGCCAGCAGTTACTCGGCGGTTGATACCTACGAGCAGTACTTC.

The count of this clone is one. The V gene is TRBV5-1, the J gene TRBJ2-2; TRBD2 is a possible D gene (6 bases). Germline CDR1 and CDR2: SGHRS and YFSETQ. The CDR3 extends over 18 amino acids. The V end lost 0 bases, the J end lost 2 bases, and 17 bases lay between the germline ends. The CDR3 coding sequence is TGCGCCAGCAGCTTGGCCGGAGGGTCGGGTGGAAACACCGGGGAGCTGTTTTTT. Its protein product is CASSLAGGSGGNTGELFF.

This chain joins TRBV5-1 and TRBJ2-7; possibly TRBD1 for D (5 bases). V shed 0 bases and J shed 7 bases, with 14 bases lying between them. The CDR3 totals 14 residues. The germline CDR1 and CDR2 sequences are SGHRS and YFSETQ. The CDR3 coding sequence is TGCGCCAGCAGCTTGGACAGGAATGAAGGGGAGCAGTACTTC. It is translated as CASSLDRNEGEQYF.

The chain is built from TRBV19 and TRBJ1-3, with D maybe TRBD1 (6 bases). Per germline, CDR1 LNHDA and CDR2 SQIVND (reference sequence). V lost 1 base to trimming and J lost 0 bases, with 7 bases between them. The CDR3 totals 15 residues. The CDR3 nucleotides read TGTGCCAGTAGTATAGGGACAGCCTCTGGAAACACCATATATTTT. It specifies CASSIGTASGNTIYF.

V gene TRBV9 combines with J gene TRBJ1-2, with D unresolved. V was trimmed by 4 bases and J by 5 bases, leaving 15 bases between them. This CDR3 region has 14 residues. The V gene's germline CDR1 is SGDLS and CDR2 YYNGEE. This CDR3 reads CASSPDVSEYGYTF. In DNA, the CDR3 is TGTGCCAGCAGCCCAGATGTGAGCGAATATGGCTACACCTTC.

The chain uses TRBV6-2 or TRBV6-3 and TRBJ2-1; 10 bases map to TRBD1. CDR3 size: 16 residues. Germline V CDR1 and CDR2: MNHEY, SVGEGT. V was clipped by 2 bases and J by 7 bases; unmatched bases: 8. CDR3 nucleotide sequence: TGTGCCAGCAGTTACCCCTTGGGACAGGGGTGGAATGAGCAGTTCTTC. Protein sequence: CASSYPLGQGWNEQFF.

The J gene is TRBJ1-6, the V gene TRBV19; 8 bases agree with TRBD1. Germline-derived CDR1 and CDR2 are LNHDA and SQIVND (reference sequence). The ends lost 7 bases at V and 6 bases at J; junction bases unmatched: 11. This CDR3 has 16 residues. CDR3 loop: CASKEQGALGNSPLHF. CDR3 nucleotide sequence: TGTGCCAGTAAGGAGCAGGGGGCGTTAGGTAATTCACCCCTCCACTTT.

The chain uses TRBV4-3 and TRBJ1-6; perhaps TRBD1 as D (5 bases). Germline V lookup: CDR1 LGHNA, CDR2 YSLEER. V lost 6 bases and J 11 bases, leaving 17 bases between the germline ends. The CDR3 is 14 residues long. The CDR3: CASSMQGIRTPLHF. In DNA, the CDR3 is TGCGCCAGCAGTATGCAGGGTATTCGGACACCCCTCCACTTT.

This chain joins TRBV5-6 and TRBJ1-6; possibly TRBD1 for D (6 bases). CDR1 and CDR2 (germline): SGHDT, YYEEEE. V lost 4 bases, J lost 8 bases, and 13 bases lay in between. The CDR3 covers 14 residues. CDR3 bases: TGTGCCAGCAGCCCCACAGGGCCGGATTCACCCCTCCACTTT. It yields the protein CASSPTGPDSPLHF.

The chain couples TRBV5-1 to TRBJ2-3, with D maybe TRBD2 (6 bases). The CDR3 has 13 amino acids. Trimming stripped 3 bases from V and 1 base from J, with 6 bases between. Germline CDR1 SGHRS, CDR2 YFSETQ. The CDR3 DNA follows: TGCGCCAGCAGCTCGGGGGGCACAGATACGCAGTATTTT. It encodes CASSSGGTDTQYF. Using reference TRBV5-1 and TRBJ2-3 for the parts outside the CDR3, the full variable domain is KAGVTQTPRYLIKTRGQQVTLSCSPISGHRSVSWYQQTPGQGLQFLFEYFSETQRNKGNFPGRFSGRQFSNSRSEMNVSTLELGDSALYLCASSSGGTDTQYFGPGTRLTVL.